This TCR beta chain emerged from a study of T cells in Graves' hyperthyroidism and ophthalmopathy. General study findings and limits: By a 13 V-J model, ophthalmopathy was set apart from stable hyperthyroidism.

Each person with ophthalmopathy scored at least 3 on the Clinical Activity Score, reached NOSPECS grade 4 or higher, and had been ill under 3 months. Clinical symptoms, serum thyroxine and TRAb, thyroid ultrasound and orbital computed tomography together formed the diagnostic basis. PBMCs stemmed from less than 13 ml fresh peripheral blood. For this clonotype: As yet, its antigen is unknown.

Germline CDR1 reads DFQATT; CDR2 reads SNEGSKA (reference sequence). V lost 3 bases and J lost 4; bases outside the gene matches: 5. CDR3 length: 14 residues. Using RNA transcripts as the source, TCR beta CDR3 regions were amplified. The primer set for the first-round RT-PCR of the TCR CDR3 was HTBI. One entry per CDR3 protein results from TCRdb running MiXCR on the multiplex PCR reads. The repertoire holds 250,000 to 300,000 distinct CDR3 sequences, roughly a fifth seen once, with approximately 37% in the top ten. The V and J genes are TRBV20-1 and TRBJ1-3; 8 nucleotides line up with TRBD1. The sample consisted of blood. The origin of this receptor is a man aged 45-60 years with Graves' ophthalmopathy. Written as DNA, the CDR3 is TGCAGTGCTAGGACAGGGGCTTGGGGAAACACCATATATTTT. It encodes CSARTGAWGNTIYF.